These 16 T cell receptor beta chains came from one sample sequenced in a study of cytomegalovirus exposure and HLA in healthy donors. The repertoire was sequenced with immunoSEQ multiplex PCR; TCRdb's copy has only in-frame clones and lacks some. The sample includes about 280,000 clones, around nine tenths seen only once; the top ten take about 0.86%. The source material was PBMCs. The receptors shown here come from a woman under 30 in good health and CMV-seronegative.

The chain carries TRBV29-1 and TRBJ1-3; D unresolved. Germline CDR1 and CDR2: SQVTM and ANQGSEA. This CDR3 comprises 11 residues. The V end was cut by 4 bases, the J end by 1 base, with 2 bases between. The CDR3: CSVASGNTIYF. CDR3 DNA: TGCAGCGTTGCGTCTGGAAACACCATATATTTT. The whole variable domain, filled in from reference TRBV29-1 and TRBJ1-3, reads SAVISQKPSRDICQRGTSLTIQCQVDSQVTMMFWYRQQPGQSLTLIATANQGSEATYESGFVIDKFPISRPNLTFSTLTVSNMSPEDSSIYLCSVASGNTIYFGEGSWLTVV.

This chain connects TRBV5-1 to TRBJ1-1; the D gene is possibly TRBD1 (6 bases). V was trimmed by 2 bases and J by 9 bases, leaving 17 bases between them. The CDR3 runs to 14 residues. The V gene's germline CDR1 is SGHRS and CDR2 YFSETQ. CDR3 region: CASSFTQGLQQAFF. As DNA, the CDR3 is TGCGCCAGCAGCTTTACCCAGGGGCTTCAACAAGCTTTCTTT.

The chain combines TRBV29-1 with TRBJ1-1, with D uncertain. The V gene lost 4 bases and the J gene lost 7 bases, with 19 bases spanning the gap. The CDR3 has 14 residues. Germline assignment: CDR1 SQVTM and CDR2 ANQGSEA. Written as DNA, the CDR3 is TGCAGCGTTGCGGGCCTTCAGGTCCGGGGTGAAGCTTTCTTT. Its translation is CSVAGLQVRGEAFF.

The chain carries TRBV2 and TRBJ2-7; D may be TRBD1 (5 bases). V was shortened by 6 bases and J by 0 bases, with 18 bases between the two germline ends. The CDR3 spans 16 residues. CDR1 is SNHLY, CDR2 FYNNEI, per germline. As DNA, the CDR3 is TGTGCCAGCAGCCCAGGGTCAGGGATTGTCTCCTACGAGCAGTACTTC. Protein product: CASSPGSGIVSYEQYF.

The genes are TRBV9 and TRBJ2-1, with TRBD2 matching over 8 bases. Per germline, CDR1 SGDLS and CDR2 YYNGEE. The trim removed 4 bases at V and 1 base at J, leaving 4 bases unmatched. The CDR3 is 15 residues long. Here the CDR3 DNA reads TGTGCCAGCAGCTCCCGACTAGCGTCCTACAATGAGCAGTTCTTC. This gives the protein CASSSRLASYNEQFF. The full variable domain, in which reference TRBV9 and TRBJ2-1 provide the parts outside the CDR3, is DSGVTQTPKHLITATGQRVTLRCSPRSGDLSVYWYQQSLDQGLQFLIQYYNGEERAKGNILERFSAQQFPDLHSELNLSSLELGDSALYFCASSSRLASYNEQFFGPGTRLTVL.

The V gene is TRBV5-1, the J gene TRBJ1-2, with 7 bases matching TRBD1. This CDR3 is 14 amino acids long. Trimming took 6 bases from V and 2 from J; bases not matched to a gene: 7. The V gene's germline CDR1 is SGHRS and CDR2 YFSETQ. CDR3 residues: CASKRQGPNYGYTF. In DNA, the CDR3 is TGCGCCAGCAAGAGACAGGGACCCAACTATGGCTACACCTTC.

This clone has only a few counts. This chain uses TRBV7-9 with TRBJ2-2, with 10 bases fitting TRBD2. The CDR3 covers 14 residues. From germline, CDR1 is SEHNR and CDR2 FQNEAQ (reference sequence). After removal of 2 bases from V and 8 bases from J, the junction contained 2 bases not matched to a gene. The CDR3 coding sequence is TGTGCCAGCAGCTTACTAGCGGGAGCTGGGGAGCTGTTTTTT. This encodes CASSLLAGAGELFF.

This chain uses TRBV29-1 with TRBJ2-5; D not resolved. Germline values: CDR1 SQVTM, CDR2 ANQGSEA. The CDR3 runs to 11 residues. V gave up 4 bases and J gave up 4 bases, with 7 bases separating them. The chain's CDR3 is CSVVRLETQYF. The DNA for the CDR3 is TGCAGCGTTGTCCGACTAGAGACCCAGTACTTC.

This rearrangement joins TRBV27 to TRBJ2-1; 7 bases are shared with TRBD2. The CDR3 has 16 amino acids. The germline V gene encodes CDR1 MNHEY and CDR2 SMNVEV (reference sequence). Trimming cost V 1 base and J 6 bases; bases outside gene matches: 9. As DNA, the CDR3 is TGTGCCAGCAGTTTATTGGGCGGGAGTAGTTTCAATGAGCAGTTCTTC. Protein: CASSLLGGSSFNEQFF.

The CDR3 protein is CASGEQRSSYEQYF. The CDR3 DNA reads as TGTGCCAGCGGGGAGCAGCGAAGCTCCTACGAGCAGTACTTC. The chain combines TRBV6-9 with TRBJ2-7; D might be TRBD2 (5 bases). V was cut by 8 bases and J by 0 bases, with 14 bases left in between. Germline V gene sequence: CDR1 MNHGY, CDR2 SVAAGI. The CDR3 loop spans 14 amino acids.

The V and J genes are TRBV27 and TRBJ1-1; 7 bases fit TRBD1. CDR1 MNHEY and CDR2 SMNVEV come from the germline V gene (reference sequence). The CDR3 loop spans 14 amino acids. V was clipped by 3 bases and J by 6 bases; unmatched bases: 7. In DNA form, the CDR3 reads TGTGCCAGCAGTTTGGGACAGCCGGTGGCTGAAGCTTTCTTT. This codes for CASSLGQPVAEAFF.

This chain joins TRBV5-1 and TRBJ1-4; no reliable D call. The CDR3 totals 15 residues. Germline CDR1 SGHRS, CDR2 YFSETQ. The V gene lost 0 bases and the J gene lost 2 bases, with 8 bases spanning the gap. CDR3 nucleotide sequence: TGCGCCAGCAGCTTGGGCCCTACGACTAATGAAAAACTGTTTTTT. It codes for CASSLGPTTNEKLFF.

Turning to this clone: Within the sample, other DNA sequences also encode this same CDR3. The rearrangement links TRBV5-1 to TRBJ1-5; D remains ambiguous. Looked up from germline, CDR1 is SGHRS and CDR2 is YFSETQ. The CDR3 is 15 amino acids. Trimming took off 0 bases at V and 2 bases at J, with 9 bases between the two ends. The CDR3 loop is CASSLGGVGNQPQHF. DNA of the CDR3: TGCGCCAGCAGCTTGGGAGGTGTGGGCAATCAGCCCCAGCATTTT. The full variable domain, with the rest looked up from reference TRBV5-1 and TRBJ1-5, is KAGVTQTPRYLIKTRGQQVTLSCSPISGHRSVSWYQQTPGQGLQFLFEYFSETQRNKGNFPGRFSGRQFSNSRSEMNVSTLELGDSALYLCASSLGGVGNQPQHFGDGTRLSIL.

The chain is built from TRBV2 and TRBJ1-1; possibly TRBD1 for D (5 bases). Germline V gene data show CDR1 as SNHLY and CDR2 as FYNNEI. The germline V and J ends were trimmed by 7 bases and 3 bases, with 18 bases remaining between them. The CDR3 covers 15 residues. The CDR3: CASTYRSGYDTEAFF. The CDR3 coding sequence is TGTGCCAGCACCTACAGGTCAGGATACGACACTGAAGCTTTCTTT. The full variable domain, completed using reference TRBV2 and TRBJ1-1, is EPEVTQTPSHQVTQMGQEVILRCVPISNHLYFYWYRQILGQKVEFLVSFYNNEISEKSEIFDDQFSVERPDGSNFTLKIRSTKLEDSAMYFCASTYRSGYDTEAFFGQGTRLTVV.

The chain is built from TRBV5-6 and TRBJ1-1; D gene unclear. Germline lookup yields CDR1 SGHDT and CDR2 YYEEEE. V was pared by 4 bases and J by 3 bases, with 19 bases between. The CDR3 is 16 residues long. The CDR3, as DNA: TGTGCCAGCAGCCTTAGGGAGGGTTTTAGGCACACTGAAGCTTTCTTT. It codes for CASSLREGFRHTEAFF.

This chain uses TRBV6-1 with TRBJ2-1, with D possibly being TRBD1 (5 bases). V was shortened by 2 bases and J by 4 bases, with 9 bases between the two germline ends. The CDR3 has 14 residues. Germline CDR1 MNHNS, CDR2 SASEGT. The CDR3 protein is CASSERQNYNEQFF. DNA of the CDR3: TGTGCCAGCAGTGAAAGACAGAATTACAATGAGCAGTTCTTC.